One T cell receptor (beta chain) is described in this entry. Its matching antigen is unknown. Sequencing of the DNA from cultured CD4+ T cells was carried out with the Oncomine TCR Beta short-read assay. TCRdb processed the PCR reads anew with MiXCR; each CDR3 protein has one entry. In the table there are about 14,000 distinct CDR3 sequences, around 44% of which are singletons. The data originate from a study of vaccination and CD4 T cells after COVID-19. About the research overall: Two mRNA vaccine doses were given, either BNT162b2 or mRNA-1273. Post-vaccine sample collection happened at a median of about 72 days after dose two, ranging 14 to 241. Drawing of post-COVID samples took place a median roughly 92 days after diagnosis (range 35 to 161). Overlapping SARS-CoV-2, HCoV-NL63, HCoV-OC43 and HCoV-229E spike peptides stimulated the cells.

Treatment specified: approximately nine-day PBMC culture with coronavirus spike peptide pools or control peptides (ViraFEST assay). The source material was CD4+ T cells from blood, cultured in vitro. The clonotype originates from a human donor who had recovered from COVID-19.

The CDR3 DNA reads as TGTGCCTGGAGTGCGACTCGGAACACTGAAGCTTTCTTT. It codes for CAWSATRNTEAFF. V is TRBV30 and J is TRBJ1-1; D call uncertain. The CDR3 covers 13 residues. The V end was cut by 1 base, the J end by 1 base, with 7 bases between. The germline gives CDR1 GTSNPN, CDR2 SVGIG (reference sequence).